The rows below give T cell receptor beta chains drawn from one sample of a study of beta chain features in type 1 diabetes. Measured with immunoSEQ multiplex PCR; TCRdb has only the in-frame clones, and not every one. The table shows about 150,000 clones, with less than 10% occurring only once. Sequencing input: central memory CD4+ T cells from blood. The receptors stem from a man between 18 and 29 years old with type 1 diabetes. Each CDR3 is given with its conserved first and last residue. The D gene is left open where the match is weak. Not all rows give a size; the values are once, few, many and, for expanded clones, a class.

j_gene: TRBJ2-3; d_gene: .; abundance: .; v_gene: TRBV5-1; len: 15; CDR3nt: TGCGCCAGCAGCTTGGCCCTATCTTCCACAGATACGCAGTATTTT; CDR3aa: CASSLALSSTDTQYF
j_gene: TRBJ2-1; d_gene: TRBD2; abundance: few; v_gene: TRBV7-2; len: 15; CDR3nt: TGTGCCAGCAGCTTAGTTACTAGCGGTTACAATGAGCAGTTCTTC; CDR3aa: CASSLVTSGYNEQFF
j_gene: TRBJ2-2; d_gene: .; abundance: .; v_gene: TRBV5-1; len: 16; CDR3nt: TGCGCCAGCAGCTTGAGATCTGACTTTAACACCGGGGAGCTGTTTTTT; CDR3aa: CASSLRSDFNTGELFF
j_gene: TRBJ1-2; d_gene: .; abundance: few; v_gene: TRBV19; len: 13; CDR3nt: TGTGCCTCAAAAGCCGCGGCGAGCTATGGCTACACCTTC; CDR3aa: CASKAAASYGYTF
j_gene: TRBJ2-7; d_gene: TRBD1; abundance: many; v_gene: TRBV18; len: 14; CDR3nt: TGTGCCACCAAAGCTCCGGGACAGGCCTACGAGCAGTACTTC; CDR3aa: CATKAPGQAYEQYF
j_gene: TRBJ2-3; d_gene: TRBD2; abundance: few; v_gene: TRBV9; len: 17; CDR3nt: TGTGCCAGCAGCGTAGGACTAGCAGTTTCTATACGAGATACGCAGTATTTT; CDR3aa: CASSVGLAVSIRDTQYF
j_gene: TRBJ2-7; d_gene: TRBD1; abundance: few; v_gene: TRBV18; len: 15; CDR3nt: TGTGCCAGCTCCCTGACAGGGGTTGGATCCTACGAGCAGTACTTC; CDR3aa: CASSLTGVGSYEQYF
j_gene: TRBJ2-2; d_gene: .; abundance: few; v_gene: TRBV7-2; len: 16; CDR3nt: TGTGCCAGCAGCCGATCAGCGGGCTCTTCTTCCGGGGAGCTGTTTTTT; CDR3aa: CASSRSAGSSSGELFF
j_gene: TRBJ1-2; d_gene: TRBD1; abundance: .; v_gene: TRBV15; len: 16; CDR3nt: TGTGCCACCAGCACCCTAGGAACAGGGGACGGGTATGGCTACACCTTC; CDR3aa: CATSTLGTGDGYGYTF
j_gene: TRBJ2-5; d_gene: TRBD2; abundance: .; v_gene: TRBV28; len: 17; CDR3nt: TGTGCCAGCAGTTTCCACGGATCGGGACTAGCGGGCGAGACCCAGTACTTC; CDR3aa: CASSFHGSGLAGETQYF
j_gene: TRBJ2-5; d_gene: TRBD2; abundance: .; v_gene: TRBV19; len: 18; CDR3nt: TGTGCCAGTACCGATCCTACGACCGGGACTAGCGGGCAAGAGACCCAGTACTTC; CDR3aa: CASTDPTTGTSGQETQYF
j_gene: TRBJ2-7; d_gene: TRBD1; abundance: few; v_gene: TRBV6-1; len: 14; CDR3nt: TGTGCCAGCCTGGACAGGCATTCCGACAGCGAGCAGTACTTC; CDR3aa: CASLDRHSDSEQYF
j_gene: TRBJ2-1; d_gene: TRBD2; abundance: .; v_gene: TRBV18; len: 15; CDR3nt: TGTGCCAGCTCACCACCGACTAGCGGGATGGTTGAGCAGTTCTTC; CDR3aa: CASSPPTSGMVEQFF
j_gene: TRBJ2-5; d_gene: .; abundance: many; v_gene: TRBV29-1; len: 12; CDR3nt: TGCAGCGTTGAAGGGCTTGAAGAGACCCAGTACTTC; CDR3aa: CSVEGLEETQYF
j_gene: TRBJ2-4; d_gene: TRBD2; abundance: .; v_gene: TRBV7-9; len: 11; CDR3nt: TGTGCCAGCAGGCGGGGGGACATTCAGTACTTC; CDR3aa: CASRRGDIQYF
j_gene: TRBJ1-5; d_gene: .; abundance: few; v_gene: TRBV29-1; len: 13; CDR3nt: TGCAGCGTAGCAACAGGGAATGCTCAGCCCCAGCATTTT; CDR3aa: CSVATGNAQPQHF
j_gene: TRBJ1-1; d_gene: TRBD1; abundance: .; v_gene: TRBV11-2; len: 13; CDR3nt: TGTGCCAGCACCCCCGGGACAGGGACTGAAGCTTTCTTT; CDR3aa: CASTPGTGTEAFF
j_gene: TRBJ2-5; d_gene: TRBD1; abundance: .; v_gene: TRBV7-9; len: 15; CDR3nt: TGTGCCAGCAGCATCGACAGGGGGCATCAAGAGACCCAGTACTTC; CDR3aa: CASSIDRGHQETQYF
j_gene: TRBJ2-7; d_gene: .; abundance: few; v_gene: TRBV28; len: 12; CDR3nt: TGTGCCAGCAGTTTATTGGCGGCAGAGCAGTACTTC; CDR3aa: CASSLLAAEQYF
j_gene: TRBJ1-1; d_gene: .; abundance: few; v_gene: TRBV7-9; len: 12; CDR3nt: TGTGCATCCGGGTCCTATTACGGCGAAGCTTTCTTT; CDR3aa: CASGSYYGEAFF
j_gene: TRBJ2-6; d_gene: .; abundance: .; v_gene: TRBV18; len: 17; CDR3nt: TGTGCCAGCTCACCTACTAGCCTACACTCTGGGGCCAACGTCCTGACTTTC; CDR3aa: CASSPTSLHSGANVLTF
j_gene: TRBJ2-3; d_gene: .; abundance: .; v_gene: TRBV4-1; len: 13; CDR3nt: TGCGCCAGCAGCCAAGAATACAGAGATACGCAGTATTTT; CDR3aa: CASSQEYRDTQYF
j_gene: TRBJ2-7; d_gene: TRBD1; abundance: .; v_gene: TRBV2; len: 15; CDR3nt: TGTGCCAGCAGCCAATTCAGGACAGGGGGCTACGAGCAGTACTTC; CDR3aa: CASSQFRTGGYEQYF
j_gene: TRBJ2-3; d_gene: .; abundance: .; v_gene: TRBV30; len: 11; CDR3nt: TGTGCCTGGAGTGCACAGTATGAGCAGTATTTT; CDR3aa: CAWSAQYEQYF
j_gene: TRBJ2-7; d_gene: TRBD1; abundance: .; v_gene: TRBV5-1; len: 13; CDR3nt: TGCGCCAGCAGCCGGGGACAGTCCTACGAGCAGTACTTC; CDR3aa: CASSRGQSYEQYF
j_gene: TRBJ2-3; d_gene: .; abundance: few; v_gene: TRBV19; len: 11; CDR3nt: TGTGCCAGTGCCTATGCAGATACGCAGTATTTT; CDR3aa: CASAYADTQYF
j_gene: TRBJ2-6; d_gene: TRBD1; abundance: few; v_gene: TRBV7-9; len: 18; CDR3nt: TGTGCCAGCAGCTCAGAAGGGACAGGGGTTTCTGGGGCCAACGTCCTGACTTTC; CDR3aa: CASSSEGTGVSGANVLTF
j_gene: TRBJ2-7; d_gene: .; abundance: .; v_gene: TRBV2; len: 11; CDR3nt: TGTGCCAGCAGGTACGGGGACGAGCAGTACTTC; CDR3aa: CASRYGDEQYF
j_gene: TRBJ1-1; d_gene: .; abundance: few; v_gene: TRBV6-1; len: 15; CDR3nt: TGTGCCAGCAGTGAAAGGGGTAGTTCGAGGACTGAAGCTTTCTTT; CDR3aa: CASSERGSSRTEAFF
j_gene: TRBJ2-3; d_gene: .; abundance: .; v_gene: TRBV5-5; len: 13; CDR3nt: TGTGCCAGCAGATCTAACAGCAAAAGCACGCAGTATTTT; CDR3aa: CASRSNSKSTQYF
j_gene: TRBJ2-5; d_gene: .; abundance: .; v_gene: TRBV5-1; len: 16; CDR3nt: TGCGCCAGCAGCCCGGGGGGCGGACGGCCGAAGGAGACCCAGTACTTC; CDR3aa: CASSPGGGRPKETQYF
j_gene: TRBJ1-1; d_gene: .; abundance: few; v_gene: TRBV28; len: 13; CDR3nt: TGTGCCAGCAGTGGAGACAGTAACACTGAAGCTTTCTTT; CDR3aa: CASSGDSNTEAFF
j_gene: TRBJ2-4; d_gene: .; abundance: few; v_gene: TRBV28; len: 11; CDR3nt: TGTGCCAGCAACGACAGAAACATTCAGTACTTC; CDR3aa: CASNDRNIQYF
j_gene: TRBJ2-7; d_gene: .; abundance: .; v_gene: TRBV18; len: 15; CDR3nt: TGTGCCAGCTCACCACCGGGACGGGGGACTTACGAGCAGTACTTC; CDR3aa: CASSPPGRGTYEQYF
j_gene: TRBJ2-3; d_gene: TRBD2; abundance: many; v_gene: TRBV15; len: 15; CDR3nt: TGTGCCACCAGCCGGGGACTAGCGGTGGGAGATACGCAGTATTTT; CDR3aa: CATSRGLAVGDTQYF
j_gene: TRBJ2-3; d_gene: TRBD1; abundance: few; v_gene: TRBV2; len: 15; CDR3nt: TGTGCCAGCAGTGACGGGCCAGGGGGAACAGATACGCAGTATTTT; CDR3aa: CASSDGPGGTDTQYF
j_gene: TRBJ2-5; d_gene: .; abundance: few; v_gene: TRBV11-3; len: 13; CDR3nt: TGTGCCAGCAGCCTGACTCTCGGGGAGACCCAGTACTTC; CDR3aa: CASSLTLGETQYF
j_gene: TRBJ2-1; d_gene: TRBD2; abundance: .; v_gene: TRBV5-6; len: 15; CDR3nt: TGTGCCAGCAGCCGAGCGGGAGGAACCTACAATGAGCAGTTCTTC; CDR3aa: CASSRAGGTYNEQFF
j_gene: TRBJ2-5; d_gene: TRBD1; abundance: few; v_gene: TRBV27; len: 15; CDR3nt: TGTGCCAGCAGCCGCGGACAGGGGGCTGGAGAGACCCAGTACTTC; CDR3aa: CASSRGQGAGETQYF
j_gene: TRBJ2-7; d_gene: TRBD1; abundance: few; v_gene: TRBV18; len: 15; CDR3nt: TGTGCCAGCTCATTCGACAGGGTAGCGACCTACGAGCAGTACTTC; CDR3aa: CASSFDRVATYEQYF
j_gene: TRBJ1-1; d_gene: .; abundance: .; v_gene: TRBV19; len: 15; CDR3nt: TGTGCCAGTAGTAGACCCCGTCCAGGGAACACTGAAGCTTTCTTT; CDR3aa: CASSRPRPGNTEAFF
j_gene: TRBJ2-1; d_gene: TRBD2; abundance: few; v_gene: TRBV10-3; len: 15; CDR3nt: TGTGCCATCAGTGATTTTAGCGGGAGGGCCTATGAGCAGTTCTTC; CDR3aa: CAISDFSGRAYEQFF
j_gene: TRBJ2-3; d_gene: .; abundance: few; v_gene: TRBV7-2; len: 11; CDR3nt: TGTGCCAGCAGTATAGGGGGTACGCAGTATTTT; CDR3aa: CASSIGGTQYF